What follows are 23 T cell receptor beta chains derived from one specimen sequenced in a study of shared clonotypes between healthy human individuals. The assay was immunoSEQ multiplex PCR, and TCRdb's table has in-frame clones only and misses some. In the table there are around 1.1 million clones, around three quarters of which are singletons. The sample comprised memory CD4+ T cells from PBMCs. Subset noted: CD45RA-negative fraction. Every receptor here comes from a man younger than 35 in good health. Some clones in this sample may be carry-over from other donors' samples.

This rearrangement joins TRBV7-3 to TRBJ2-5; D gene unclear. The CDR3 has 13 residues. Germline loops: CDR1 SGHTA, CDR2 FQGTGA. V lost 6 bases and J lost 5, with 13 bases in between. In DNA form, the CDR3 reads TGTGCCAGCAGTATCAGGAGTGGTGAGACCCAGTACTTC. Residues: CASSIRSGETQYF.

The chain carries TRBV29-1 and TRBJ2-3, with D hard to call. CDR1 is SQVTM, CDR2 ANQGSEA, per germline. The CDR3 contains 11 residues. Trimming cost V 4 bases and J 4 bases, with 6 bases left between them. The CDR3 reads CSVVLADTQYF. The CDR3 DNA reads TGCAGCGTTGTCTTGGCAGATACGCAGTATTTT.

The genes are TRBV7-2 and TRBJ1-5; TRBD1 agrees at 8 bases. The germline V gene has CDR1 SGHTA and CDR2 FQGNSA. The trim removed 5 bases at V and 7 bases at J, leaving 10 bases unmatched. The CDR3 extends over 15 amino acids. As DNA, the CDR3 is TGTGCCAGCAGCCCCGCCCGGACAGGGCGCCAGCCCCAGCATTTT. Amino acids: CASSPARTGRQPQHF.

As to this clone: Different DNA sequences within this sample yield the same CDR3. The gene calls are TRBV5-1 and TRBJ2-3; weak D call: TRBD2 (6 bases). The CDR3 covers 14 residues. V was clipped by 3 bases and J by 0 bases, with 8 bases between them. Germline V gene data show CDR1 as SGHRS and CDR2 as YFSETQ. DNA for the CDR3: TGCGCCAGCAGCTACGGGGGAAGCACAGATACGCAGTATTTT. Amino acids: CASSYGGSTDTQYF.

This clone was picked up many times. The chain couples TRBV27 to TRBJ2-1; TRBD2 agrees at 9 bases. The CDR3 contains 17 residues. V was clipped by 3 bases and J by 7 bases; unmatched bases: 13. Germline V lookup: CDR1 MNHEY, CDR2 SMNVEV (reference sequence). The CDR3 DNA sequence: TGTGCCAGCAGTTTCCTCTCATTGGCGGGAGGGCCGAATGAGCAGTTCTTC. This codes for CASSFLSLAGGPNEQFF.

This chain uses TRBV18 with TRBJ2-7; 9 bases map to TRBD1. Germline CDR1 reads KGHSH; CDR2 reads LQKENI. V lost 3 bases and J lost 5; bases outside the gene matches: 5. The CDR3 is 14 residues long. CDR3: CASSPGTGTDEQYF. CDR3 bases: TGTGCCAGCTCACCGGGGACAGGGACGGACGAGCAGTACTTC.

This clone was counted once. The chain carries TRBV4-2 and TRBJ2-1, with D unclear. Trimming removed 2 bases at V and 7 bases at J, with 3 bases between. The CDR3 runs 11 residues. CDR1 and CDR2 from the germline V gene are LGHNA and YNFKEQ. The CDR3: CASSQWNEQFF. The CDR3 coding sequence is TGTGCCAGCAGCCAATGGAATGAGCAGTTCTTC.

This clone was detected only a few times. The chain employs TRBV27 and TRBJ2-2; no clear D. Germline CDR1 MNHEY, CDR2 SMNVEV (reference sequence). V was cut by 7 bases and J by 4 bases, with 10 bases left in between. The CDR3 loop spans 13 amino acids. In DNA form, the CDR3 reads TGTGCCAGCATGGGTGTAGTCACCGGGGAGCTGTTTTTT. Amino acids: CASMGVVTGELFF.

The rearrangement joins TRBV7-8 to TRBJ1-5; 7 bases are shared with TRBD1. This CDR3 region has 16 residues. The trim removed 5 bases at V and 4 bases at J, leaving 11 bases unmatched. The V gene's germline CDR1 is SGHVS and CDR2 FQNEAQ. The CDR3 DNA reads as TGTGCCAGCAGCATGGCCTACCTCAGGGGGAATCAGCCCCAGCATTTT. This translates into CASSMAYLRGNQPQHF.

With regard to this clone: Compared with germline, one end of the junction differs, possibly owing to a read error. The CDR3 loop reads CASTEPRASSGNTIYF. The CDR3 DNA reads TGTGCCAGCACTGAACCCCGGGCCTCCTCTGGAAACACCATATATTTT. This chain joins TRBV6-1 and TRBJ1-3; no clear D gene. The CDR3 is 16 residues long. Germline assignment: CDR1 MNHNS and CDR2 SASEGT.

This chain links TRBV6-5 with TRBJ1-3; 7 bases are a match to TRBD1. Trimming cost V 2 bases and J 4 bases; bases outside gene matches: 8. The CDR3 length is 16 residues. Germline V gives CDR1 MNHEY, CDR2 SVGAGI. The CDR3 spells CASSYARQGGGNTIYF. In DNA, the CDR3 is TGTGCCAGCAGTTACGCAAGACAGGGCGGCGGAAACACCATATATTTT.

In its sample, this clone was seen a few times. The J gene is TRBJ2-3, the V gene TRBV12-5; TRBD1 aligns across 7 bases. Looked up from germline, CDR1 is LGHNT and CDR2 is FRNRAP. Trimming removed 4 bases from V and 6 bases from J; junction bases left unmatched: 1. This CDR3 has 12 amino acids. The CDR3 here is CASGSGGDTQYF. CDR3 DNA: TGTGCTAGTGGTTCAGGGGGTGATACGCAGTATTTT.

This clone appeared a few times. Additional DNA sequences in this sample encode the identical CDR3. The chain joins TRBV11-3 to TRBJ2-5; D is uncertain. The J call may be wrong; the DNA end is better matched by TRBJ2-7. The germline CDR1 and CDR2 sequences are SGHNT and YENEEA. The CDR3 has 11 amino acids. Here the CDR3 DNA reads TGTGCCAGCAGCTTAGGCCCCGAGCAGTACTTC. The encoded protein is CASSLGPEQYF.

The CDR3 coding sequence is TGTGCCAGCAGGGGGACTAGCACAAGCACAGATACGCAGTATTTT. This encodes CASRGTSTSTDTQYF. The chain combines TRBV7-9 with TRBJ2-3; 9 positions match TRBD2. CDR3 length equals 15 residues. Germline V gives CDR1 SEHNR, CDR2 FQNEAQ (reference sequence). The J segment lost 0 bases and the V segment lost 6 bases, leaving 4 bases of the junction unmatched.

This chain connects TRBV30 to TRBJ2-1; no clear D. The CDR3 is 15 amino acids. Germline V gene sequence: CDR1 GTSNPN, CDR2 SVGIG (reference sequence). The V end lost 0 bases, the J end lost 2 bases, and 11 bases lay between the germline ends. The CDR3 DNA reads TGTGCCTGGAGTGTAATTGTTGGCACCTACAATGAGCAGTTCTTC. It translates to CAWSVIVGTYNEQFF. Full variable domain (remainder filled in from reference TRBV30 and TRBJ2-1): SQTIHQWPATLVQPVGSPLSLECTVEGTSNPNLYWYRQAAGRGLQLLFYSVGIGQISSEVPQNLSASRPQDRQFILSSKKLLLSDSGFYLCAWSVIVGTYNEQFFGPGTRLTVL.

About this clone: This may be a read error: a much more frequent sequence differs by one nucleotide. The J gene is TRBJ2-3, the V gene TRBV7-3; D ambiguous. The CDR3 covers 11 residues. CDR1 and CDR2 (germline): SGHTA, FQGTGA. V was shortened by 2 bases and J by 7 bases, with 4 bases between the two germline ends. The CDR3 here is CASSLGNTQYF. In DNA, the CDR3 is TGTGCCAGCAGCTTAGGAAATACGCAGTATTTT. The full variable domain, rest sourced from reference TRBV7-3 and TRBJ2-3, is GAGVSQTPSNKVTEKGKYVELRCDPISGHTALYWYRQSLGQGPEFLIYFQGTGAADDSGLPNDRFFAVRPEGSVSTLKIQRTERGDSAVYLCASSLGNTQYFGPGTRLTVL.

The V gene is TRBV6-1, the J gene TRBJ1-3, with a tentative D call TRBD1 (6 bases). Germline-derived CDR1 and CDR2 are MNHNS and SASEGT. Deletions cut 2 bases from V and 3 bases from J, with 17 bases between. CDR3 length: 17 amino acids. CDR3 DNA sequence: TGTGCCAGCAGTGAATTTGCGGGGGGCCTGCTTGGAAACACCATATATTTT. Protein: CASSEFAGGLLGNTIYF.

The rearrangement uses TRBV5-6 and TRBJ2-7; 8 nucleotides match TRBD1. In germline, CDR1 is SGHDT, CDR2 YYEEEE. After removal of 4 bases from V and 6 bases from J, the junction contained 6 bases not matched to a gene. The CDR3 contains 13 residues. This chain's CDR3 is CASSGGQVSEQYF. In DNA form, the CDR3 reads TGTGCCAGCAGCGGGGGACAGGTCAGCGAGCAGTACTTC.

The chain uses TRBV11-2 and TRBJ2-7, with 9 bases matching TRBD2. The CDR3 is 17 residues long. Germline-derived CDR1 and CDR2 are SGHAT and FQNNGV. Trimming took 5 bases from V and 2 from J; bases not matched to a gene: 13. The CDR3 sequence: CASSPSQLAGPAYEQYF. In nucleotides, the CDR3 is TGTGCCAGCAGCCCAAGCCAGCTAGCGGGACCAGCCTACGAGCAGTACTTC.

The chain carries TRBV5-1 and TRBJ2-1; 13 positions agree with TRBD2. The ends lost 0 bases at V and 9 bases at J; junction bases unmatched: 3. Looked up from germline, CDR1 is SGHRS and CDR2 is YFSETQ. The CDR3 runs 15 residues. The CDR3 nucleotides are TGCGCCAGCAGCTTGGGACTAGCGGGAGGTACTGAGCAGTTCTTC. Its translation is CASSLGLAGGTEQFF.

This rearrangement joins TRBV21-1 to TRBJ2-2; the D call of TRBD1 is as the table states it, not checked on the DNA. TRBV21-1 is listed as a pseudogene. The CDR3 length is 16 residues. CDR3 amino acids: CASSKGSRTNTGELFF. CDR3 DNA sequence: TGTGCCAGCAGCAAAGGAAGCAGGACGAACACCGGGGAGCTGTTTTTT.

The rearrangement links TRBV11-2 to TRBJ2-6, with 10 bases that match TRBD2. Germline V lookup: CDR1 SGHAT, CDR2 FQNNGV. Germline trimming cut 0 bases from V and 2 bases from J; bases unmatched to any gene: 10. CDR3 length equals 20 residues. As DNA, the CDR3 is TGTGCCAGCAGCTTAGAGTGGGTAGCGGGAGGAACCCCTGGGGCCAACGTCCTGACTTTC. Amino acids: CASSLEWVAGGTPGANVLTF.

The chain has TRBV5-8 and TRBJ1-5, with D unclear. The germline V gene encodes CDR1 SGHTS and CDR2 YDEGEE. The V end lost 6 bases, the J end lost 4 bases, and 20 bases lay between the germline ends. CDR3 length: 16 amino acids. The CDR3 sequence: CASTTLTPGSNQPQHF. CDR3 in DNA: TGTGCCAGCACCACTCTTACTCCGGGGTCAAATCAGCCCCAGCATTTT.